This TCR beta chain stems from a study of post-analysis software for immune sequencing data. Study-wide points: Higher frequency in patients than in controls was seen for five TRBV segments, with TRBV5-6, TRBV5-1 and TRBV20-1 among them. Co-batched samples clustered tightly together by F measure.

Every TCR beta cDNA library bore unique molecular identifiers. It was from about 0.94 to 9.7 million T cells that about 500,000 cDNA molecules came. TCRdb redid the calling of the PCR reads with MiXCR, one entry per CDR3 protein. The repertoire includes about 540,000 distinct CDR3 sequences, 34% of them detected once, and 4.5% to 7.5% sits in the top ten. The sample holds a few counts of this clonotype. Its matching antigen is unknown. The ends were cut back, 8 bases at V and 7 bases at J, with 11 bases in the middle. Germline-derived CDR1 and CDR2 are MNHEY and SVGAGI. This CDR3 has 12 residues. Input material: blood. This chain connects TRBV6-5 to TRBJ1-4; D possibly corresponds to TRBD1 (6 bases). The clonotype originates from a girl aged 2-17 years with multiple sclerosis. The CDR3 loop is CASRGAGEKLFF. The CDR3 bases are TGTGCCAGCCGGGGGGCTGGTGAAAAACTGTTTTTT.